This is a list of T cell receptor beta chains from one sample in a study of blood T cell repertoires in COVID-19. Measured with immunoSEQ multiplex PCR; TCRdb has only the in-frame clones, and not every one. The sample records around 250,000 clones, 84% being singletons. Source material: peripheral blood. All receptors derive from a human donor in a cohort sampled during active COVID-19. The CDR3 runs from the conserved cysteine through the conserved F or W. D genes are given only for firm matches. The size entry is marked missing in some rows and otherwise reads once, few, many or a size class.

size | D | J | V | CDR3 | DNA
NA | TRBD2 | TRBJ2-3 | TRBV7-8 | CASSLIGSLAGGADTQYF | TGTGCCAGCAGCTTGATAGGAAGTCTAGCGGGAGGGGCAGATACGCAGTATTTT
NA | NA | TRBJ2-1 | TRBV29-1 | CSVLGRGGNEQFF | TGCAGCGTTCTAGGCAGGGGAGGGAATGAGCAGTTCTTC
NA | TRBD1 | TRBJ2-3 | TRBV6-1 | CASSVGQGTWRTSTDTQYF | TGTGCCAGCAGTGTAGGACAGGGGACCTGGCGGACTAGCACAGATACGCAGTATTTT
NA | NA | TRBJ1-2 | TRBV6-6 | CASSREAGVYGYTF | TGTGCCAGCAGCAGGGAGGCAGGAGTCTATGGCTACACCTTC
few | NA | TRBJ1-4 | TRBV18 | CASSHSTAVNEKLFF | TGTGCCAGCTCACACTCCACAGCTGTAAATGAAAAACTGTTTTTT
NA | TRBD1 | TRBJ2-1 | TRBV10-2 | CASRTGGSYNEQFF | TGCGCCAGCAGGACAGGGGGGTCATACAATGAGCAGTTCTTC
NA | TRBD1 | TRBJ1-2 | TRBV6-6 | CAGRTGGSSGGYTF | TGTGCCGGCCGGACAGGGGGATCTTCTGGTGGCTACACCTTC
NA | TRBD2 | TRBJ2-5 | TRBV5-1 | CASSPTSGSTGTQYF | TGCGCCAGCAGTCCGACTAGCGGCTCTACGGGGACCCAGTACTTC
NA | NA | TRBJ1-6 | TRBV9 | CASSGLREGSSPLHF | TGTGCCAGCAGCGGACTCCGGGAAGGTAGTTCACCCCTCCACTTT
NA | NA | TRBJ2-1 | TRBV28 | CASSPTGMGNNEQFF | TGTGCCAGCAGTCCCACAGGGATGGGAAACAATGAGCAGTTCTTC
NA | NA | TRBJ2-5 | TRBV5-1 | CASSLGAFQETQYF | TGCGCCAGCAGCTTGGGGGCATTTCAAGAGACCCAGTACTTC
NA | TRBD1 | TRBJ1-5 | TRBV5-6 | CASSLGDRGNQPQHF | TGTGCCAGCAGCTTGGGGGACAGGGGTAATCAGCCCCAGCATTTT
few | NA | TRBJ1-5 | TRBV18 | CASSQGYNQPQHF | TGTGCCAGCTCACAGGGGTACAATCAGCCCCAGCATTTT
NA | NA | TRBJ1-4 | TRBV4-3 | CASSQAGQSNEKLFF | TGCGCCAGCAGCCAAGCGGGACAAAGTAATGAAAAACTGTTTTTT
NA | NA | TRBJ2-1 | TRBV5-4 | CASSETGRNEQFF | TGTGCCAGCAGCGAGACAGGGAGGAATGAGCAGTTCTTC
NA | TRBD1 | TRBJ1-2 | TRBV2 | CASLYRQGVYGYTF | TGTGCCAGCCTATACAGACAGGGGGTCTATGGCTACACCTTC
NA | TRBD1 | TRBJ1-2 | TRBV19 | CASSRDRGQVGYTF | TGTGCCAGTAGCCGAGACAGGGGACAGGTTGGCTACACCTTC
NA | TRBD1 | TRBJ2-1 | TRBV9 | CASSVIRQGGEQFF | TGTGCCAGCAGCGTAATTCGACAGGGGGGCGAGCAGTTCTTC
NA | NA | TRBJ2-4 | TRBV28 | CASSSYNREAKNIQYF | TGTGCCAGCAGTTCGTATAACAGGGAAGCCAAAAACATTCAGTACTTC
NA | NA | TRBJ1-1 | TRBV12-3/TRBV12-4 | CASSSPRKVEAFF | TGTGCCAGCAGTTCACCCAGGAAAGTCGAAGCTTTCTTT
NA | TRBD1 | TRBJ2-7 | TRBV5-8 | CASNRGYSYEQYF | TGTGCTAGTAACAGGGGCTACTCCTACGAGCAGTACTTC
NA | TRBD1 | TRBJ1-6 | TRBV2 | CASSEWDRVGSPLHF | TGTGCCAGCAGTGAATGGGACAGGGTGGGATCACCCCTCCACTTT
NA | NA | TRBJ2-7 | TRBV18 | CASSQPTGFYEQYF | TGTGCCAGCTCACAACCGACAGGTTTCTACGAGCAGTACTTC
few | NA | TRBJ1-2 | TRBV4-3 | CASSQATYFGYTF | TGCGCCAGCAGCCAAGCCACATATTTTGGCTACACCTTC
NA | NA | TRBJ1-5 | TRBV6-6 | CASSYLARGNQPQHF | TGTGCCAGCAGTTACCTCGCACGGGGCAATCAGCCCCAGCATTTT
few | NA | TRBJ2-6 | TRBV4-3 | CASSRASRDTLSGANVLTF | TGCGCCAGCAGCCGCGCGAGCCGGGACACGTTATCTGGGGCCAACGTCCTGACTTTC
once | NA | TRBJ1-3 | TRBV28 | CASSLFRRVGNTIYF | TGTGCCAGCAGTTTATTTCGCCGGGTCGGGAACACCATATATTTT
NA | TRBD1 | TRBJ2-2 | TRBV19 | CASQDRELMGTGELFF | TGTGCCAGTCAGGACAGGGAGTTAATGGGGACCGGGGAGCTGTTTTTT
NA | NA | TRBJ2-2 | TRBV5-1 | CASSLVSGLNTGELFF | TGCGCCAGCAGCTTGGTCTCAGGCCTGAACACCGGGGAGCTGTTTTTT
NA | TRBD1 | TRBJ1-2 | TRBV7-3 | CASSRDRVGGYTF | TGTGCCAGCAGCCGGGACAGGGTTGGTGGCTACACCTTC
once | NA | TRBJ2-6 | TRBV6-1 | CASSEGGGPGANVLTF | TGTGCCAGCAGTGAAGGGGGGGGGCCAGGGGCCAACGTCCTGACTTTC
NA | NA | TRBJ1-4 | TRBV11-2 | CASRTYSSRVGEKLFF | TGTGCCAGCAGAACTTACTCGAGCAGGGTGGGTGAAAAACTGTTTTTT
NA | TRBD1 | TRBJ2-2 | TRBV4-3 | CASSLGTAPQGELFF | TGCGCCAGCAGCCTCGGGACAGCTCCTCAGGGGGAGCTGTTTTTT
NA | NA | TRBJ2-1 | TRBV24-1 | CATSGLADSYNEQFF | TGTGCCACCAGTGGTCTAGCCGACTCCTACAATGAGCAGTTCTTC
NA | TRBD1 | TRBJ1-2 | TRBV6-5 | CATSGQDYGYTF | TGTGCCACCTCAGGACAGGACTATGGCTACACCTTC
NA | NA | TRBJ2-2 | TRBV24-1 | CATSSGGGITGGTGELFF | TGTGCCACCAGCTCTGGTGGCGGCATAACTGGTGGGACCGGGGAGCTGTTTTTT
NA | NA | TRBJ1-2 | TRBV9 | CASSAQQVTGYTF | TGTGCCAGCAGCGCACAACAGGTTACTGGCTACACCTTC
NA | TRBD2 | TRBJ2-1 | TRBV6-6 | CASSPTLAGGDNEQFF | TGTGCCAGCAGTCCCACTCTAGCGGGAGGTGACAATGAGCAGTTCTTC
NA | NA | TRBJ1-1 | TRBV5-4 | CASSFQGMNTEAFF | TGTGCCAGCAGCTTCCAGGGGATGAACACTGAAGCTTTCTTT
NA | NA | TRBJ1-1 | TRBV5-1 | CASSGLDSEAFF | TGCGCCAGCAGCGGTTTGGACAGTGAAGCTTTCTTT
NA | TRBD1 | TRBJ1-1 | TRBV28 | CASSLIDRATEAFF | TGTGCCAGCAGTCTTATAGACAGGGCCACTGAAGCTTTCTTT